The clone carrying this T cell receptor beta chain has a handful of counts. As processed by the authors: Amplification of reference gene primers provided the estimated nucleated cell counts. Measured with immunoSEQ multiplex PCR; TCRdb has only the in-frame clones, and not every one. The DNA was the basis for D and trimming; V, J and clone size are from that table. This sample carries roughly 130,000 clones, under 95% of them seen once, and the ten largest clones take about 4%. Germline values: CDR1 KGHDR, CDR2 SFDVKD. This CDR3 has 14 residues. With V trimmed by 4 bases and J by 5 bases, 3 bases remained unmatched. The data derive from a study of blood T cell repertoires in COVID-19. Study at large: Acute-phase and convalescent COVID-19 samples originated in the United States, Italy and Spain. PBMCs, B-cell-depleted T cells, or T cells provided the cDNA or gDNA that made up the material.

The source of this sequence is a man between 45 and 60 years old with active COVID-19. V usage is TRBV24-1 and J usage is TRBJ2-3; 9 bases match TRBD1. Sequenced: peripheral blood. DNA of the CDR3: TGTGCCACCAGTGACCTGACAGGGGGAGATACGCAGTATTTT. It is translated as CATSDLTGGDTQYF.